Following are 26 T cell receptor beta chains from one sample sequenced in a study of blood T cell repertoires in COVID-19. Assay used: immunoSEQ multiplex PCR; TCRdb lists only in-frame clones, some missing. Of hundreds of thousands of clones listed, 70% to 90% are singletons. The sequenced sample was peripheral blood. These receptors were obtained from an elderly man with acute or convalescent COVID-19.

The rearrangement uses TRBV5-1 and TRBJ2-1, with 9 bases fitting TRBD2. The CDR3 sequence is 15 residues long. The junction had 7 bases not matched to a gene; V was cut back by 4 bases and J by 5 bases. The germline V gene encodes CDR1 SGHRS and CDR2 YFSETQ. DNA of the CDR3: TGCGCCAGCAGCGCGGGGGGGACTACCGACAATGAGCAGTTCTTC. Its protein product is CASSAGGTTDNEQFF.

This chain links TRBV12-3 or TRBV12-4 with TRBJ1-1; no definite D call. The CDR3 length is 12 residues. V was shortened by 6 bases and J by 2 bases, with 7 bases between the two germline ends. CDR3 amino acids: CASSFSNTEAFF. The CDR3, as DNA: TGTGCCAGCAGCTTCTCTAACACTGAAGCTTTCTTT.

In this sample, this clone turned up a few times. The CDR3 is CASGGRDYNEQFF. DNA of the CDR3: TGTGCCTCCGGGGGGCGGGACTACAATGAGCAGTTCTTC. V is TRBV10-3 and J is TRBJ2-1; weak D call: TRBD2 (7 bases). Trimming cost V 11 bases and J 3 bases, with 14 bases left between them. Germline assignment: CDR1 ENHRY and CDR2 SYGVKD. CDR3 length: 13 amino acids.

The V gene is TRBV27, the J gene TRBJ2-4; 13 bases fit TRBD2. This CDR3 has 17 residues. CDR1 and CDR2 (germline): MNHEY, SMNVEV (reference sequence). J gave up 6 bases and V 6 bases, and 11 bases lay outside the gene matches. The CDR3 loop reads CASSPSGLAGAGNIQYF. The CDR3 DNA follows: TGTGCCAGCAGCCCTTCTGGACTAGCGGGAGCGGGAAACATTCAGTACTTC.

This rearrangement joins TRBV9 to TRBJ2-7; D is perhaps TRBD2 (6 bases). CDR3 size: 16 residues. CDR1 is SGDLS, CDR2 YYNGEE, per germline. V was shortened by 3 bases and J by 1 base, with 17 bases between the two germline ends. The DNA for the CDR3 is TGTGCCAGCAGCGAGGGAACTAGCTCCCCTTCCTACGAGCAGTACTTC. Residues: CASSEGTSSPSYEQYF. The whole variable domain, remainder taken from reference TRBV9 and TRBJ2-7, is DSGVTQTPKHLITATGQRVTLRCSPRSGDLSVYWYQQSLDQGLQFLIQYYNGEERAKGNILERFSAQQFPDLHSELNLSSLELGDSALYFCASSEGTSSPSYEQYFGPGTRLTVT.

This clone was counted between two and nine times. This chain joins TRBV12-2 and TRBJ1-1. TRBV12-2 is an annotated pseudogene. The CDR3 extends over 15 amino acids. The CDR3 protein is CASRFNSRESTEAFF. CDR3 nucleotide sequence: TGTGCAAGTCGCTTTAACTCCCGGGAATCCACTGAAGCTTTCTTT.

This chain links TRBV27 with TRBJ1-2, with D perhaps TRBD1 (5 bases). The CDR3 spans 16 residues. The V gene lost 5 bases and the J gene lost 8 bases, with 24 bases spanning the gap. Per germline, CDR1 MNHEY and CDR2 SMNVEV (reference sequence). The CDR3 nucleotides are TGTGCCAGCAGTCCTAGAGACAGAGACTCTATTAAGGGCTACACCTTC. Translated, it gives CASSPRDRDSIKGYTF.

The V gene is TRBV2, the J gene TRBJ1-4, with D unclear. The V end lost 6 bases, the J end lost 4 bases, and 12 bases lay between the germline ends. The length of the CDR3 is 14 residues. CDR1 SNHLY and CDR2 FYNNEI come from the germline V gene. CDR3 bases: TGTGCCAGCAGGGGGAGACTCGGTAATGAAAAACTGTTTTTT. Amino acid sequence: CASRGRLGNEKLFF. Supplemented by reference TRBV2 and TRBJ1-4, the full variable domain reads EPEVTQTPSHQVTQMGQEVILRCVPISNHLYFYWYRQILGQKVEFLVSFYNNEISEKSEIFDDQFSVERPDGSNFTLKIRSTKLEDSAMYFCASRGRLGNEKLFFGSGTQLSVL.

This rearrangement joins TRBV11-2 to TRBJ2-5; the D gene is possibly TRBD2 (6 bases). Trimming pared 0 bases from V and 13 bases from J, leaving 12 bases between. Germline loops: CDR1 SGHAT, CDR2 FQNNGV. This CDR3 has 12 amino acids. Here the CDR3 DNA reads TGTGCCAGCAGCTTAGAGGGGACTCTCCGGTACTTC. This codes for CASSLEGTLRYF. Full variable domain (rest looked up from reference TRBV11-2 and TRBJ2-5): EAGVAQSPRYKIIEKRQSVAFWCNPISGHATLYWYQQILGQGPKLLIQFQNNGVVDDSQLPKDRFSAERLKGVDSTLKIQPAKLEDSAVYLCASSLEGTLRYFGPGTRLLVL.

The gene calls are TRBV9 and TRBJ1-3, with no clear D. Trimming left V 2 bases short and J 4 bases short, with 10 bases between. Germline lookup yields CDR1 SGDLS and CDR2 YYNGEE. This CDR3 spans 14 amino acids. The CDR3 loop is CASSVTPAGNTIYF. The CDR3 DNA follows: TGTGCCAGCAGCGTTACCCCCGCGGGAAACACCATATATTTT.

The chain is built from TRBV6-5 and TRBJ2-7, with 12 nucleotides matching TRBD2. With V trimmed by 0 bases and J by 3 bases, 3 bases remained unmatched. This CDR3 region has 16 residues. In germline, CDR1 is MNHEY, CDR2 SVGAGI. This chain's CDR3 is CASSYSGTSGFYEQYF. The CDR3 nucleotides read TGTGCCAGCAGTTACTCGGGGACTAGCGGGTTCTACGAGCAGTACTTC.

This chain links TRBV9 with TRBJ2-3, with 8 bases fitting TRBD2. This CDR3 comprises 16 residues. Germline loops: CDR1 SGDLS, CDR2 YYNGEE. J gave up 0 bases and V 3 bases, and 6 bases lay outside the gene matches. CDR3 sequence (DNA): TGTGCCAGCAGCGCCCTGCCTAGCGGGAGCACAGATACGCAGTATTTT. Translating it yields CASSALPSGSTDTQYF.

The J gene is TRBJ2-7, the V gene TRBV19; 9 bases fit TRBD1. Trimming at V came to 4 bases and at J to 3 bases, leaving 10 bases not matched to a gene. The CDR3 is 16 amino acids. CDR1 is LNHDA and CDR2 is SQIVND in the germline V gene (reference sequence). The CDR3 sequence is CASSTDPRDRVYEQYF. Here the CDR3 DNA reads TGTGCCAGTAGTACAGACCCCCGGGACAGGGTCTACGAGCAGTACTTC.

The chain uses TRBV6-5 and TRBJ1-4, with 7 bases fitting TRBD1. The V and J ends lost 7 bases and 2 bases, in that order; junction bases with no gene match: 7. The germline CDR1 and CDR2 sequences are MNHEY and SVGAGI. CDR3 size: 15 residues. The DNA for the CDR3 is TGTGCCAGCAAAGGGGGCGCCGGGACTAATGAAAAACTGTTTTTT. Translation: CASKGGAGTNEKLFF.

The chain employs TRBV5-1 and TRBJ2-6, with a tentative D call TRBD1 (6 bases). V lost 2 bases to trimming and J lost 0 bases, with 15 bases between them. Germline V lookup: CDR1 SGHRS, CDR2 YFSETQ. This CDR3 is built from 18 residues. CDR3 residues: CASSLRQASYSGANVLTF. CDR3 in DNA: TGCGCCAGCAGCTTACGACAGGCCTCTTACTCTGGGGCCAACGTCCTGACTTTC.

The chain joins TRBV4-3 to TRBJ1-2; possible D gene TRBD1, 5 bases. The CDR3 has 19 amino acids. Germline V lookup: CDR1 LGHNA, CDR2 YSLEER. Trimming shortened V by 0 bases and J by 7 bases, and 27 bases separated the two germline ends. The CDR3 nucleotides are TGCGCCAGCAGCCAAGATGTGACCTCCAGCAGGGCTGGAAAGGGTGGCTACACCTTC. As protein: CASSQDVTSSRAGKGGYTF.

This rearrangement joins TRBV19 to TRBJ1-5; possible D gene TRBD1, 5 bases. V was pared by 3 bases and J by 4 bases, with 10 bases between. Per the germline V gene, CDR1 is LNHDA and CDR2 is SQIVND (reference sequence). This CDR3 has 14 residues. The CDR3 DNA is TGTGCCAGTAGTATCAGGGTTCGGAATCAGCCCCAGCATTTT. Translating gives CASSIRVRNQPQHF.

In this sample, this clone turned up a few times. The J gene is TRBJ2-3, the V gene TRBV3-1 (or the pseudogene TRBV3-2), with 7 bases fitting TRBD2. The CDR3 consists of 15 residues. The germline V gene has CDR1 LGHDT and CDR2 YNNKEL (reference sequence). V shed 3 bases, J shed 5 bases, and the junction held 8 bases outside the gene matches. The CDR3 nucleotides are TGTGCCAGCAGCCAGGGAGGGCGAGCGGGAGATACGCAGTATTTT. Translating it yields CASSQGGRAGDTQYF.

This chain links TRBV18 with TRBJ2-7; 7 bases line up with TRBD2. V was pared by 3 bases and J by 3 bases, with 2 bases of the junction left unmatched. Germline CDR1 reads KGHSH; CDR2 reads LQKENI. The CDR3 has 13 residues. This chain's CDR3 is CASSPGLYYEQYF. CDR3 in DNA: TGTGCCAGCTCACCGGGACTATACTACGAGCAGTACTTC.

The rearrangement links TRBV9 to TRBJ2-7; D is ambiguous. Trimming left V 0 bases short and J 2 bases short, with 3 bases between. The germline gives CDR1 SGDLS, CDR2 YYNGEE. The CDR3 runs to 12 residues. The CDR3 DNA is TGTGCCAGCAGCGTAGACACCTACGAGCAGTACGTC. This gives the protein CASSVDTYEQYV.

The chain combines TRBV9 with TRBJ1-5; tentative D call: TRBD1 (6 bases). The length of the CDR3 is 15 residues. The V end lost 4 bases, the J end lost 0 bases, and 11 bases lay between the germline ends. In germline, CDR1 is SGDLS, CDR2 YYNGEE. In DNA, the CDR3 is TGTGCCAGCAGCCGTGGACAGTATAGCAATCAGCCCCAGCATTTT. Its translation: CASSRGQYSNQPQHF.

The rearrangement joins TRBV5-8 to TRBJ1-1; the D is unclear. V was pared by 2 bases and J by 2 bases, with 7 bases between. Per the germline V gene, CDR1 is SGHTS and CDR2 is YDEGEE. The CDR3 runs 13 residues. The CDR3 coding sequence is TGTGCCAGCAGCTTCGAGGCTAACACTGAAGCTTTCTTT. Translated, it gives CASSFEANTEAFF. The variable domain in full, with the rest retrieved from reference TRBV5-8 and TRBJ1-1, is EAGVTQSPTHLIKTRGQQATLRCSPISGHTSVYWYQQALGLGLQFLLWYDEGEERNRGNFPPRFSGRQFPNYSSELNVNALELEDSALYLCASSFEANTEAFFGQGTRLTVV.

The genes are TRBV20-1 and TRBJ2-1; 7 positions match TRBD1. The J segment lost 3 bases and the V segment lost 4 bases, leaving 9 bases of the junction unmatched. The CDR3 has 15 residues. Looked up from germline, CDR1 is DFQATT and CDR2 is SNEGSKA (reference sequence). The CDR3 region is CSANDRVKRYNEQFF. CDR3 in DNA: TGCAGTGCTAATGACAGGGTTAAACGCTACAATGAGCAGTTCTTC.

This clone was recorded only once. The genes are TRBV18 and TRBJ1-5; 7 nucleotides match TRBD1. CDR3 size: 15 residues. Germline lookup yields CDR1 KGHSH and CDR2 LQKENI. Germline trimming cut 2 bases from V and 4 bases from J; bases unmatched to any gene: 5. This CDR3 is CASSPYEQGNQPQHF. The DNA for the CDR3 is TGTGCCAGCTCACCATATGAACAGGGGAATCAGCCCCAGCATTTT.

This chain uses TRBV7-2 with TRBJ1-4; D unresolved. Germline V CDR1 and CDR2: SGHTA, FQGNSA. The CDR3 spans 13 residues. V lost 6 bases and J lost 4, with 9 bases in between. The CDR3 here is CASRRFRNEKLFF. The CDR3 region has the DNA TGTGCCAGCAGGCGGTTCCGTAATGAAAAACTGTTTTTT.

CDR3 amino acids: CASSRDSRYEKLFF. The CDR3 nucleotides read TGTGCCAGCAGCCGGGACAGCCGTTACGAAAAACTGTTTTTT. The chain has TRBV3-1 (or the pseudogene TRBV3-2) and TRBJ1-4, with 7 bases fitting TRBD1. The germline V gene has CDR1 LGHDT and CDR2 YNNKEL (reference sequence). After removal of 4 bases from V and 8 bases from J, the junction contained 7 bases not matched to a gene. The CDR3 loop spans 14 amino acids.